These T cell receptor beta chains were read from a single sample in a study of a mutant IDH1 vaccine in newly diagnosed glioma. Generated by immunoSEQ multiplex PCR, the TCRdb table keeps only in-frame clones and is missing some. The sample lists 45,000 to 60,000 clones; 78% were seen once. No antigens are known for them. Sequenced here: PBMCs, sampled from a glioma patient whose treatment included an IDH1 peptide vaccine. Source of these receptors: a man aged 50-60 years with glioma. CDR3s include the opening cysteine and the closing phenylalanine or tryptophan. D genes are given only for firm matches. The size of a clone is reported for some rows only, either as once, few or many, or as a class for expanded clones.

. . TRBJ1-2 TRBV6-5 CASRAGPNYGYTF TGTGCCAGCAGGGCGGGGCCTAACTATGGCTACACCTTC
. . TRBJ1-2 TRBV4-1 CASSQGQGSDYGYTF TGCGCCAGCAGCCAAGGGCAGGGAAGTGACTATGGCTACACCTTC
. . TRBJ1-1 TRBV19 CASSIGGRSRGDTEAFF TGTGCCAGTAGTATAGGGGGCAGGTCGCGGGGGGACACTGAAGCTTTCTTT
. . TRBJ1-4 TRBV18 CASSPYEGNNEKLFF TGTGCCAGCTCACCATACGAGGGGAATAATGAAAAACTGTTTTTT
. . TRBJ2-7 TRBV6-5 CASRPPGQAYEQYF TGTGCCAGCAGGCCCCCGGGACAAGCCTACGAGCAGTACTTC
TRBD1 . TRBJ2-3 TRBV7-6 CASSDPGGATDTQYF TGTGCCAGCAGCGACCCAGGGGGCGCGACGGATACGCAGTATTTT
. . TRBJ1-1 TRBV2 CASSEDSKLEAFF TGTGCCAGCAGTGAGGACAGCAAGCTTGAAGCTTTCTTT
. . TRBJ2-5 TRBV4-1 CASSQRTFQETQYF TGCGCCAGCAGCCAACGCACGTTCCAAGAGACCCAGTACTTC
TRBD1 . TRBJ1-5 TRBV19 CASRGQQDQPQHF TGTGCCAGTAGGGGACAGCAGGATCAGCCCCAGCATTTT
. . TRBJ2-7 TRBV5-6 CASSSEGGREQYF TGTGCCAGCAGCTCGGAGGGGGGCCGCGAGCAGTACTTC
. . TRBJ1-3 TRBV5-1 CASSEQPFSSGNTIYF TGCGCCAGCAGCGAACAACCGTTCAGCTCTGGAAACACCATATATTTT
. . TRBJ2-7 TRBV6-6 CASSYVERAYEQYF TGTGCCAGCAGTTACGTCGAAAGGGCCTACGAGCAGTACTTC
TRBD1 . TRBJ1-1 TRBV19 CASTQRTGRTEAFF TGTGCCAGTACCCAACGGACAGGGCGGACTGAAGCTTTCTTT
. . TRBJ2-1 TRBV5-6 CASTGGYNEQFF TGTGCCAGCACGGGTGGTTACAATGAGCAGTTCTTC
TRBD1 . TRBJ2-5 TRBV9 CASSPPGTDQETQYF TGTGCCAGCAGCCCTCCAGGGACAGACCAAGAGACCCAGTACTTC
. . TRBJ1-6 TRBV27 CASRIGQFNSPLHF TGTGCCAGCAGGATCGGACAGTTTAATTCACCCCTCCACTTT
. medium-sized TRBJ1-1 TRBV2 CASSRQNTEAFF TGTGCCAGCAGTAGACAAAACACTGAAGCTTTCTTT
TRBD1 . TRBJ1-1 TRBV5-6 CASSGRDRASTEAFF TGTGCCAGCAGCGGGAGGGACAGGGCGAGCACTGAAGCTTTCTTT
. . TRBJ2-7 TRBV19 CASSINRGPDPYEQYF TGTGCCAGTAGTATAAATAGGGGACCAGACCCCTACGAGCAGTACTTC
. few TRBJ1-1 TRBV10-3 CAIRSAGEGDTEAFF TGTGCCATCAGATCGGCAGGGGAAGGGGACACTGAAGCTTTCTTT
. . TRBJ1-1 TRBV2 CASRDHRNTEAFF TGTGCCAGCAGGGATCACAGAAACACTGAAGCTTTCTTT
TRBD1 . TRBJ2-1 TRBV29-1 CSGTGGLANEQFF TGCAGCGGAACAGGGGGACTGGCGAATGAGCAGTTCTTC
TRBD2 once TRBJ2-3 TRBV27 CASSSSGAYTQYF TGTGCCAGCAGCTCTAGCGGGGCATATACGCAGTATTTT
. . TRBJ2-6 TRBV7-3 CASSPESGAGANVLTF TGTGCCAGCAGCCCTGAGTCAGGAGCCGGGGCCAACGTCCTGACTTTC
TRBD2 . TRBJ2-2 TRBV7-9 CASSLRTSRELFF TGTGCCAGCAGCCTAAGGACTAGCCGGGAGCTGTTTTTT
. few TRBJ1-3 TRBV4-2 CASSQDRSSSGNTIYF TGTGCCAGCAGCCAAGACAGATCCTCCTCTGGAAACACCATATATTTT
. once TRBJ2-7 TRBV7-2 CASRPTGSSSYEQYF TGTGCCAGCAGGCCTACAGGGTCTAGCTCCTACGAGCAGTACTTC
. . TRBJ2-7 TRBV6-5 CASSYLGGVSYEQYF TGTGCCAGCAGTTACTTGGGGGGAGTTTCCTACGAGCAGTACTTC
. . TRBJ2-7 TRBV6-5 CASSYSIEVTGEQYF TGTGCCAGCAGTTACTCGATTGAAGTCACGGGGGAGCAGTACTTC
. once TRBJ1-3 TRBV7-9 CASSLSGISGNTIYF TGTGCCAGCAGCTTATCCGGGATCTCTGGAAACACCATATATTTT
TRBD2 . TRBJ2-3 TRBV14 CASSQDHRGGTDTQYF TGTGCCAGCAGCCAAGATCACCGGGGGGGCACAGATACGCAGTATTTT
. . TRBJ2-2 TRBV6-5 CASSYDKDVTGELFF TGTGCCAGCAGTTACGACAAAGATGTCACCGGGGAGCTGTTTTTT
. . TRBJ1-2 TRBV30 CAWSREGNGYTF TGTGCCTGGAGTAGGGAGGGGAATGGCTACACCTTC
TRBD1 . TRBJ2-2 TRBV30 CAWSKTGAGELFF TGTGCCTGGAGTAAGACAGGGGCTGGGGAGCTGTTTTTT
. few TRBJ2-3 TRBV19 CASSIDSGRRSF TGTGCCAGTAGTATAGACTCCGGACGGAGGAGTTTT
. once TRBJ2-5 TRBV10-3 CAIRAPGEETQYF TGTGCCATCAGGGCGCCCGGGGAGGAGACCCAGTACTTC
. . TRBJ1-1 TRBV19 CASSLRTAPNTEAFF TGTGCCAGTAGTCTCCGGACAGCGCCGAACACTGAAGCTTTCTTT
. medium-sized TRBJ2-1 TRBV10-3 CAISSGDYSYNEQFF TGTGCCATCAGCTCAGGGGATTACTCCTACAATGAGCAGTTCTTC
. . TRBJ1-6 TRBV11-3 CASSLEGNSPLHF TGTGCCAGCAGCTTAGAGGGGAATTCACCCCTCCACTTT
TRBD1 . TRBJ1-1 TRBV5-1 CASSVDRGEAFF TGCGCCAGCAGCGTAGACAGGGGTGAAGCTTTCTTT
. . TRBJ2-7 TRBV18 CASSSQRASSGEQYF TGTGCCAGCTCATCACAGAGGGCGTCGTCTGGCGAGCAGTACTTC